The subject of this entry is one T cell receptor beta chain. Its specificity is not known. A single record per CDR3 protein comes from TCRdb applying MiXCR to the 5' RACE reads. The sample lists about 50,000 distinct CDR3 sequences, 25% to 30% occurring once. The V gene's germline CDR1 is SQVTM and CDR2 ANQGSEA. V was trimmed by 3 bases and J by 1 base, leaving 9 bases between them. This CDR3 region has 13 residues. Overall study findings and caveats: Greatest tumor Treg TCR overlap was with tumor naive CD4+ cells.

The receptor was derived from a female donor with breast cancer. The V gene is TRBV29-1, the J gene TRBJ1-1; no firm D call. Sequencing was performed on naive CD4+ T cells sorted from blood. The subset here: naive CD4+ T cells, CD4+CD45RA+CD25-. The CDR3 loop is CSVDGTSNTEAFF. CDR3 in DNA: TGCAGCGTTGACGGCACCTCGAACACTGAAGCTTTCTTT.